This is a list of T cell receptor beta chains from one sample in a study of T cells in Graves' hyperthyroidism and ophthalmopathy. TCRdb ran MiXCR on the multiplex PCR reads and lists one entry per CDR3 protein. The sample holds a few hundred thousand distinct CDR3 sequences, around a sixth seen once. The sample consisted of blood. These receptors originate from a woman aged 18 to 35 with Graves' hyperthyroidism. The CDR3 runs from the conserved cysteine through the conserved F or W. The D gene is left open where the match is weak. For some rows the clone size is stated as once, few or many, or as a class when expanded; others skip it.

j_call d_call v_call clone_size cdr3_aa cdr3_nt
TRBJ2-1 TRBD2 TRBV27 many CASSSIAGAYNEQFF TGTGCCAGCAGTTCTATAGCGGGGGCCTACAATGAGCAGTTCTTC
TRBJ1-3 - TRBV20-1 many CSAQGGGNTIYF TGCAGCGCCCAGGGAGGTGGAAACACCATATATTTT
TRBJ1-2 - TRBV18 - CASSLGPENYGYTF TGTGCCAGCTCACTGGGCCCAGAAAACTATGGCTACACCTTC
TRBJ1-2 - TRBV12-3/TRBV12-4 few CASSFGGAYYGYTF TGTGCCAGCAGTTTCGGGGGGGCGTATTATGGCTACACCTTC
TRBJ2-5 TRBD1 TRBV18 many CASSPGAGGFQETQYF TGTGCCAGCTCACCAGGGGCAGGGGGTTTCCAAGAGACCCAGTACTTC
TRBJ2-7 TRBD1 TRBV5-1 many CASSSRDRNHEQYF TGCGCCAGCAGTTCCCGGGACAGAAATCACGAGCAGTACTTC
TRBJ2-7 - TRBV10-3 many CASTDKPTYEQYF TGTGCCTCGACTGACAAGCCCACCTACGAGCAGTACTTC
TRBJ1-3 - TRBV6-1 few CASSVSSGTPIGNTIYF TGTGCCAGCAGCGTGAGTTCCGGGACACCAATAGGAAACACCATATATTTT
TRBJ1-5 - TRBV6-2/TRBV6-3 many CASTSRGGRAPYSNQPQHF TGTGCCAGCACCTCCCGGGGCGGACGAGCTCCTTATAGCAATCAGCCCCAGCATTTT
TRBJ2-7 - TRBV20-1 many CSASRHTLSYEQYF TGCAGTGCTAGCAGGCATACTCTCTCCTACGAGCAGTACTTC
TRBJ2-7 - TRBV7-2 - CASSLGDIYEQYF TGTGCCAGCAGCTTGGGGGACATCTACGAGCAGTACTTC
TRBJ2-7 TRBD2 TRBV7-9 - CASSPGLVSSYERYF TGTGCCAGCAGCCCGGGACTAGTCAGCTCCTACGAGCGGTACTTC
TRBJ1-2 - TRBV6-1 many CASATPYPYGYTF TGTGCCAGCGCGACACCCTACCCCTATGGCTACACCTTC
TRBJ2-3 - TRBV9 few CASSVAAHSDTQYF TGTGCCAGCAGCGTAGCTGCACATTCGGATACGCAGTATTTT
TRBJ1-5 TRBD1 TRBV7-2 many CASSLGGQTNQPQHF TGTGCCAGCAGCTTAGGGGGACAGACCAATCAGCCCCAGCATTTT
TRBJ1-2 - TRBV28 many CASGPLGGQGGYTF TGTGCCAGCGGACCCCTCGGGGGGCAGGGTGGCTACACCTTC
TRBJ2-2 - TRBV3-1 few CASSQGNRLHTGELFF TGTGCCAGCAGCCAAGGGAACAGACTTCATACCGGGGAGCTGTTTTTT
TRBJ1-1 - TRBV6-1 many CASEQELGIIGEAFF TGTGCCAGCGAACAGGAACTGGGGATTATAGGGGAAGCTTTCTTT
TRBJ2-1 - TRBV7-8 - CASRGPERSNEQFF TGTGCCAGCAGGGGTCCCGAACGATCCAATGAGCAGTTCTTC
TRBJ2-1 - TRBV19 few CASSLTPPSYNEQFF TGTGCCAGTAGTCTGACGCCGCCCTCCTACAATGAGCAGTTCTTC
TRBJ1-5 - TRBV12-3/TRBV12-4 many CATTGQNSNQPQHF TGTGCCACCACAGGGCAGAATAGCAATCAGCCCCAGCATTTT
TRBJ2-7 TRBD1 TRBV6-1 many CASAYRDRSDYEQYF TGTGCCAGCGCCTACAGGGACAGGTCCGACTACGAGCAGTACTTC
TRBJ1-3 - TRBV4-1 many CASSHREGSGNTIYF TGCGCCAGCAGCCATCGGGAGGGCTCTGGAAACACCATATATTTT
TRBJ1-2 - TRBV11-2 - CASSLGQGGSNTF TGTGCCAGCAGTTTGGGGCAGGGAGGCTCAAACACCTTC
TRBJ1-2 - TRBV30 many CAWSVGQGLVKEFHTF TGTGCCTGGAGTGTCGGGCAGGGACTAGTGAAAGAGTTTCACACCTTC
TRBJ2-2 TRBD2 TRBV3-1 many CASSQSSGTGELFF TGTGCCAGCAGCCAATCTAGCGGCACCGGGGAGCTGTTTTTT
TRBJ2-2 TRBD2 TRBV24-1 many CATSDSSGRNTGELFF TGTGCCACCAGTGATAGTAGCGGGAGGAATACCGGGGAGCTGTTTTTT
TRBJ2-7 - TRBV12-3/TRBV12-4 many CASSLGGDEQYF TGTGCCAGCAGTCTCGGCGGGGACGAGCAGTACTTC
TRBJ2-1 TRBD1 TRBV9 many CASSVGVGTGAQGSYNEQFF TGTGCCAGCAGCGTAGGAGTCGGGACAGGGGCCCAAGGTTCCTACAATGAGCAGTTCTTC
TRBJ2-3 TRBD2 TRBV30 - CAWRNGGGSDTQYF TGTGCCTGGAGGAATGGGGGAGGGTCAGATACGCAGTATTTT
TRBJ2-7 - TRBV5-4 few CASSFFGSTEQYF TGTGCCAGCAGCTTCTTTGGATCGACCGAGCAGTACTTC
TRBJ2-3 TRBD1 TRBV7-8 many CASSSGQGVADTQYF TGTGCCAGCAGCTCCGGACAGGGGGTCGCAGATACGCAGTATTTT
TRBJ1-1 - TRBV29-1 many CSVGRREGYNTEAFF TGCAGCGTTGGCCGCCGGGAGGGCTATAACACTGAAGCTTTCTTT
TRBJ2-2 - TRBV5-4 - CATGLVESGELFF TGTGCCACCGGGCTAGTGGAGTCCGGGGAGCTGTTTTTT
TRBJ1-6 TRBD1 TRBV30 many CAWAGQHNSPLHF TGTGCCTGGGCGGGACAGCATAATTCACCCCTCCACTTT
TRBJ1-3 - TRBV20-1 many CSARDRGGNTIYF TGCAGTGCTAGAGACAGGGGTGGAAACACCATATATTTT
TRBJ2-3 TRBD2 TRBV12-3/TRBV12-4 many CASSLWRGGGDTQYF TGTGCCAGCAGTTTATGGCGGGGGGGAGGGGATACGCAGTATTTT
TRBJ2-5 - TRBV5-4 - CASSLGQEIQETQYF TGTGCCAGCAGCTTGGGCCAGGAGATCCAAGAGACCCAGTACTTC
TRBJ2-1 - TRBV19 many CASSIRAGNNEQFF TGTGCCAGTAGTATACGGGCCGGCAACAATGAGCAGTTCTTC
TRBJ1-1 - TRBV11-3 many CASSSEAVTEAFF TGTGCCAGCAGCTCCGAGGCCGTCACTGAAGCTTTCTTT
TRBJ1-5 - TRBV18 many CASSLPGNRVQPQHF TGTGCCAGCTCACTCCCGGGAAACAGGGTTCAGCCCCAGCATTTT
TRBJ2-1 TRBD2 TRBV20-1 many CSARDLAGVSNEQFF TGCAGTGCTAGGGATCTAGCGGGAGTCTCTAATGAGCAGTTCTTC
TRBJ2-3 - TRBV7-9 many CASSPRRGPIPDTQYF TGTGCCAGCAGCCCTCGGCGAGGACCCATCCCAGATACGCAGTATTTT
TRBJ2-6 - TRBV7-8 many CASSLYASGANVLTF TGTGCCAGCAGCTTATACGCGTCTGGGGCCAACGTCCTGACTTTC
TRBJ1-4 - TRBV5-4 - CASSYREDGREKLFF TGTGCCAGCAGCTACCGGGAAGATGGGCGGGAAAAACTGTTTTTT
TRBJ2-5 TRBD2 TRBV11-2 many CASSVLGLAVQETQYF TGTGCCAGCAGCGTTCTCGGACTAGCGGTTCAAGAGACCCAGTACTTC
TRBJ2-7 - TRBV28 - CASSLVAGYNHEQYF TGTGCCAGCAGTTTGGTTGCGGGTTATAACCACGAGCAGTACTTC
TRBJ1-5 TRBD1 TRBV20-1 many CSAPAPGQGNQPQHF TGCAGTGCTCCCGCACCGGGACAGGGGAATCAGCCCCAGCATTTT
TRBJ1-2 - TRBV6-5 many CASSYSVLGGYTF TGTGCCAGCAGTTACTCGGTCCTCGGGGGCTACACCTTC
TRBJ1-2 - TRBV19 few CASSEGPSNYGYTF TGTGCCAGTTCAGAGGGACCTTCTAACTATGGCTACACCTTC
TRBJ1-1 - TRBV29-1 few CSVLVRTHDTEAFF TGCAGCGTTCTAGTTCGGACTCACGACACTGAAGCTTTCTTT
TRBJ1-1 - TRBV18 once CASSPSTGWHTEAFF TGTGCCAGCTCACCAAGCACGGGTTGGCACACTGAAGCTTTCTTT
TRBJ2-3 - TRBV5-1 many CASSSTVGADTQYF TGCGCCAGCAGCTCTACGGTGGGGGCAGATACGCAGTATTTT
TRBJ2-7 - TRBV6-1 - CASIPGVSHSGEQYF TGTGCCAGCATCCCAGGGGTCAGCCATAGTGGCGAGCAGTACTTC
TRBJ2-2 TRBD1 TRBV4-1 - CASSPRGQGSGELFF TGCGCCAGCAGCCCACGTGGACAGGGTTCCGGGGAGCTGTTTTTT